The clone carrying this T cell receptor beta chain was found once. What it recognizes is unknown. This record comes from a study of Tregs in tolerant kidney transplant recipients. Mixed chimerism was transient after nonmyeloablative marrow transplants from related graft donors. Study-level findings and limits: Tregs expanded with activated donor B cells seemed most donor-specific.

Germline V gives CDR1 SGHTA, CDR2 FQGNSA. This CDR3 is built from 18 residues. The junction had 15 bases not matched to a gene; V was cut back by 5 bases and J by 0 bases. TCRdb keeps only in-frame clones here, not all; method: immunoSEQ multiplex PCR. The sample holds tens of thousands of clones, over 85% seen once. This receptor was identified in a human patient who received a combined kidney and bone marrow transplant. Some T cells may originate from the graft donor. The V call is TRBV7-2, the J call TRBJ2-7, with TRBD1 matching over 8 bases. The specimen was CD4+ T cells from blood (PBMCs), collected 12 months after the transplant. In nucleotides, the CDR3 is TGTGCCAGCAGCCAGAACCTTTGGACAGGGCCAATCTCCTACGAGCAGTACTTC. Its protein is CASSQNLWTGPISYEQYF.